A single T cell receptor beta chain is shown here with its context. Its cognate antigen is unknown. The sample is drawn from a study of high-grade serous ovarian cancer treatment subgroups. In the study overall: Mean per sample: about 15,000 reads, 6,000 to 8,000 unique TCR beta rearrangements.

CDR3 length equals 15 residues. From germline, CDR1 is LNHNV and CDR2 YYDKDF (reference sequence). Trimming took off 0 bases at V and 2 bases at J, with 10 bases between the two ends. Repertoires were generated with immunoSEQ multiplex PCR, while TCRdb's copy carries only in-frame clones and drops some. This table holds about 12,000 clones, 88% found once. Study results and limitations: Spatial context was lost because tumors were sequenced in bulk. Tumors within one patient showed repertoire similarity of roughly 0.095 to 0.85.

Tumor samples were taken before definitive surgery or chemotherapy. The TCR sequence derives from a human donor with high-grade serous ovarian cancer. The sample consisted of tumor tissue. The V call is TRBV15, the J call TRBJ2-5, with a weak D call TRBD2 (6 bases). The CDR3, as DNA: TGTGCCACCAGCAGAGATTGGGCGGGGCAAGAGACCCAGTACTTC. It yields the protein CATSRDWAGQETQYF.